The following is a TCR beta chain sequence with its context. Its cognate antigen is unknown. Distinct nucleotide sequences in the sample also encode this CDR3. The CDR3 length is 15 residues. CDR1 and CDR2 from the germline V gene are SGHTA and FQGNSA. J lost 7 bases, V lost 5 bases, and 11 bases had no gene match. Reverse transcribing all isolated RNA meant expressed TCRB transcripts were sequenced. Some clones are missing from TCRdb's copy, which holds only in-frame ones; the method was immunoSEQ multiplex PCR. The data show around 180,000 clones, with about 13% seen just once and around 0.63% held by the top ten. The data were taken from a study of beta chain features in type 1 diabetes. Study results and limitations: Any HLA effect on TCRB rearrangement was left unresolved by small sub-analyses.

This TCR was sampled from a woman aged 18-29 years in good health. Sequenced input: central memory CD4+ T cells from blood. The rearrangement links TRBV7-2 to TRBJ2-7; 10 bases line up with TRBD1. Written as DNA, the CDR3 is TGTGCCAGCAGCCTCAGTCGGGACAGGGGTCGGGAGCAGTACTTC. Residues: CASSLSRDRGREQYF.